Listed below are T cell receptor beta chains from one sample, sequenced in a study of cytomegalovirus exposure and HLA in healthy donors. The protocol was immunoSEQ multiplex PCR, while the TCRdb copy is restricted to in-frame clones and leaves out a portion. The profile shows more than 120,000 clones, 82% of them singletons. Input material: PBMCs. The source is a male donor in good health and CMV-seronegative. The CDR3 runs from the conserved cysteine through the conserved F or W. The order of the fields is J gene, V gene, D gene, clone size, CDR3 protein, CDR3 DNA. D genes are given only for firm matches. Clone size is not always given. Where it is, it says once, few, many or a class for expanded clones.

TRBJ1-5 | TRBV7-2 | TRBD1 | . | CASSPSGQGAGGGPQHF | TGTGCCAGCAGCCCTAGTGGACAGGGGGCTGGGGGGGGGCCCCAGCATTTT
TRBJ2-3 | TRBV28 | . | . | CASERGLNTDTQYF | TGTGCCAGCGAGCGAGGGTTGAATACAGATACGCAGTATTTT
TRBJ2-3 | TRBV10-2 | . | . | CASSHRDTTDTRYF | TGCGCCAGCAGTCACAGGGATACCACAGATACGCGGTATTTT
TRBJ2-7 | TRBV2 | TRBD2 | . | CASSEALAGGQEQYF | TGTGCCAGCAGTGAAGCCCTAGCGGGGGGCCAAGAGCAGTACTTC
TRBJ2-7 | TRBV5-6 | TRBD1 | . | CASSLATGGLPSYEQYF | TGTGCCAGCAGCTTGGCGACAGGGGGACTACCCTCCTACGAGCAGTACTTC
TRBJ2-3 | TRBV19 | . | . | CASSIDFRTDTQYF | TGTGCCAGTAGTATAGACTTCCGCACAGATACGCAGTATTTT
TRBJ2-7 | TRBV9 | TRBD2 | . | CASSREGTAVSSYEQYF | TGTGCCAGCAGTAGGGAGGGGACCGCCGTAAGCTCCTACGAGCAGTACTTC
TRBJ2-1 | TRBV4-1 | . | . | CASSQAPPTAGYNEQFF | TGCGCCAGCAGCCAAGCCCCACCGACTGCTGGATACAATGAGCAGTTCTTC
TRBJ1-1 | TRBV14 | TRBD1 | . | CASSQEYRGTEAFF | TGTGCCAGCAGCCAAGAGTACAGGGGCACTGAAGCTTTCTTT
TRBJ1-5 | TRBV19 | . | . | CASEGGNQPQHF | TGTGCCAGTGAGGGGGGCAATCAGCCCCAGCATTTT
TRBJ2-1 | TRBV27 | TRBD2 | . | CASSYDGRDPYNEQFF | TGTGCCAGCAGTTACGACGGGAGGGACCCCTACAATGAGCAGTTCTTC
TRBJ2-7 | TRBV7-3 | . | . | CASSHRRGRQYF | TGTGCCAGCAGCCACCGAAGAGGTAGACAGTACTTC
TRBJ2-3 | TRBV2 | . | once | CASSGGRGDTQYF | TGTGCCAGCAGTGGAGGGAGAGGAGATACGCAGTATTTT
TRBJ2-7 | TRBV27 | . | medium-sized | CASSAPGEQYF | TGTGCCAGCAGTGCCCCGGGGGAGCAGTACTTC
TRBJ1-5 | TRBV6-6 | . | . | CASSRDRDKLGPQHF | TGTGCCAGCAGTAGAGATCGGGACAAGTTAGGTCCCCAGCATTTT
TRBJ2-7 | TRBV18 | TRBD1 | . | CASSRTGVAPGYEQYF | TGTGCCAGCTCACGGACAGGGGTTGCCCCCGGCTACGAGCAGTACTTC